These 25 T cell receptor beta chains came from one sample sequenced in a study of cytomegalovirus exposure and HLA in healthy donors. Primers: 60 Vbeta forward and 13 Jbeta reverse. TCRdb keeps only in-frame clones here, not all; method: immunoSEQ multiplex PCR. Of 150,000 to 200,000 clones in the sample, about 80% were seen once. Material for sequencing was PBMCs. The receptor source for this set is a woman aged 25 to 39 in good health and CMV-seronegative.

The table lists this clone with a count of one. V gene TRBV7-9 combines with J gene TRBJ2-5, with 10 bases aligning to TRBD2. V shed 5 bases, J shed 4 bases, and the junction held 16 bases outside the gene matches. This CDR3 has 18 amino acids. Germline V gives CDR1 SEHNR, CDR2 FQNEAQ (reference sequence). CDR3 coding DNA: TGTGCCAGCAGCCCCCAATATGGAGTAGCGGGAGGTGGAGAGACCCAGTACTTC. Translation: CASSPQYGVAGGGETQYF.

The chain is built from TRBV27 and TRBJ1-5; 9 bases map to TRBD1. CDR1 and CDR2 from the germline V gene are MNHEY and SMNVEV (reference sequence). V was clipped by 4 bases and J by 7 bases; unmatched bases: 5. The CDR3 extends over 14 amino acids. CDR3 in DNA: TGTGCCAGCAGTTGGACAGGGGCAGACCAGCCCCAGCATTTT. This translates into CASSWTGADQPQHF.

This rearrangement joins TRBV9 to TRBJ2-7, with 7 bases aligning to TRBD1. V lost 4 bases and J lost 4; bases outside the gene matches: 11. CDR1 SGDLS and CDR2 YYNGEE come from the germline V gene. This CDR3 is built from 15 residues. CDR3: CASSPEGGIGYEQYF. In DNA, the CDR3 is TGTGCCAGCAGCCCAGAAGGGGGCATCGGGTACGAGCAGTACTTC.

The CDR3 loop is CASSWTGNRDYEQYF. The DNA of the CDR3 is TGTGCCAGCAGTTGGACTGGGAACAGGGATTACGAGCAGTACTTC. This sequence joins TRBV6-6 and TRBJ2-7; D possibly corresponds to TRBD1 (6 bases). This CDR3 has 15 residues. CDR1 is MNHNY and CDR2 is SVGAGI in the germline V gene (reference sequence). With 4 bases removed from V and 4 bases from J, the gap between germline ends came to 17 bases.

The chain uses TRBV4-3 and TRBJ1-3; 7 positions agree with TRBD1. This CDR3 comprises 15 residues. Germline-derived CDR1 and CDR2 are LGHNA and YSLEER. The V segment lost 4 bases and the J segment 0 bases; nucleotides outside the gene matches: 3. CDR3 amino acids: CASSPGTVSGNTIYF. The DNA for the CDR3 is TGCGCCAGCAGCCCAGGGACAGTCTCTGGAAACACCATATATTTT.

The chain links TRBV5-5 to TRBJ1-4; maybe TRBD1 (5 bases). The CDR3 consists of 14 residues. CDR1 and CDR2 (germline): SGHKS, YYEKEE (reference sequence). V was cut by 1 base and J by 8 bases, with 12 bases left in between. The CDR3 loop reads CASSLTGVAEKLFF. As DNA, the CDR3 is TGTGCCAGCAGCTTGACGGGGGTGGCAGAAAAACTGTTTTTT.

The chain recombines TRBV10-3 with TRBJ2-5; 7 bases agree with TRBD2. Germline V lookup: CDR1 ENHRY, CDR2 SYGVKD. The CDR3 is 14 amino acids. V gave up 2 bases and J gave up 4 bases; unmatched junction bases: 4. In DNA, the CDR3 is TGTGCCATCAGTGAGAGGACTAGATCAGAGACCCAGTACTTC. Translating gives CAISERTRSETQYF.

J is TRBJ2-7 and V is TRBV5-1; 8 bases line up with TRBD1. CDR3 length equals 15 residues. Unmatched junction bases numbered 10, after V lost 4 bases and J lost 4 bases. The V gene's germline CDR1 is SGHRS and CDR2 YFSETQ. In nucleotides, the CDR3 is TGCGCCAGCAGCATAGGACAGGGTAACGGGTACGAGCAGTACTTC. Its translation is CASSIGQGNGYEQYF.

A remark on this clone: The sample contains more than one DNA sequence encoding this CDR3. This chain connects TRBV7-2 to TRBJ2-2; 7 nucleotides line up with TRBD2. Germline lookup yields CDR1 SGHTA and CDR2 FQGNSA. The CDR3 is 16 residues long. With 0 bases clipped from V and 1 base from J, the junction kept 2 bases outside the gene matches. The CDR3 reads CASSLAQRGNTGELFF. CDR3 nucleotide sequence: TGTGCCAGCAGCTTAGCCCAGCGGGGGAACACCGGGGAGCTGTTTTTT.

The CDR3 nucleotides read TGTGCCAGCAGTCGTTGGACTAGCGGGGGGCTGAACACCGGGGAGCTGTTTTTT. Its translation is CASSRWTSGGLNTGELFF. The chain links TRBV28 to TRBJ2-2; 14 bases match TRBD2. The CDR3 runs to 18 residues. V trimming: 5 bases; J trimming: 1 base; junction bases outside the gene matches: 6. CDR1 MDHEN and CDR2 SYDVKM come from the germline V gene.

The chain employs TRBV21-1 and TRBJ2-7; TRBD2, the table's D call, was not compared with the DNA. TRBV21-1 corresponds to a pseudogene. The length of the CDR3 is 17 residues. DNA of the CDR3: TGTGCCAGCAGGCCAATTATCGGACTAGCGTTCACCTACGAGCAGTACTTC. Its protein product is CASRPIIGLAFTYEQYF.

J is TRBJ2-7 and V is TRBV6-1; 10 bases fit TRBD2. CDR1 MNHNS and CDR2 SASEGT come from the germline V gene. The J segment lost 5 bases and the V segment lost 7 bases, leaving 8 bases of the junction unmatched. CDR3 length: 14 residues. CDR3 sequence (DNA): TGTGCCAGCAAATTAGCGGGGGGTCTCGACGAGCAGTACTTC. This translates into CASKLAGGLDEQYF.

The V gene is TRBV4-3, the J gene TRBJ1-1, with 7 bases aligning to TRBD1. Germline values: CDR1 LGHNA, CDR2 YSLEER. V lost 0 bases, J lost 0 bases, and 4 bases stayed unmatched. The CDR3 spans 16 residues. The CDR3 region has the DNA TGCGCCAGCAGCCAAGATACGACAGGGCTGAACACTGAAGCTTTCTTT. As protein: CASSQDTTGLNTEAFF.

The chain combines TRBV6-5 with TRBJ1-3; 7 bases are a match to TRBD1. V dropped 11 bases and J dropped 7; count of bases not matched to a gene: 11. This CDR3 comprises 13 residues. The germline gives CDR1 MNHEY, CDR2 SVGAGI. The CDR3 spells CAARDSRGNTIYF. The DNA for the CDR3 is TGTGCCGCCCGGGACAGCCGAGGCAACACCATATATTTT.

The chain combines TRBV4-3 with TRBJ2-7; 9 nucleotides line up with TRBD2. The CDR3 covers 15 residues. Trimming took 0 bases from V and 3 from J; bases not matched to a gene: 3. Germline assignment: CDR1 LGHNA and CDR2 YSLEER. The CDR3 loop is CASSQDQAGGYEQYF. CDR3 nucleotide sequence: TGCGCCAGCAGCCAAGACCAAGCGGGGGGCTACGAGCAGTACTTC.

The genes are TRBV19 and TRBJ2-5; possible D gene TRBD2, 5 bases. The length of the CDR3 is 12 residues. The germline gives CDR1 LNHDA, CDR2 SQIVND (reference sequence). V lost 6 bases, J lost 0 bases, and 5 bases lay in between. CDR3 bases: TGTGCCAGTAGCGGGGACCAAGAGACCCAGTACTTC. Residues: CASSGDQETQYF.

The chain combines TRBV4-3 with TRBJ2-3; a possible D gene is TRBD2 (6 bases). Germline lookup yields CDR1 LGHNA and CDR2 YSLEER. The germline V and J ends were trimmed by 1 base and 4 bases, with 18 bases remaining between them. There are 17 residues in the CDR3. The CDR3 coding sequence is TGCGCCAGCAGCCAAGGGGAGGTCCGCGGAGGGGCAGATACGCAGTATTTT. Its protein product is CASSQGEVRGGADTQYF.

The V call is TRBV7-8, the J call TRBJ2-3; TRBD2 aligns across 7 bases. CDR3 length equals 13 residues. The ends lost 5 bases at V and 8 bases at J; junction bases unmatched: 7. In germline, CDR1 is SGHVS, CDR2 FQNEAQ. The CDR3 bases are TGTGCCAGCAGCGGGAGCGGGGCAGGTACGCAGTATTTT. Residues: CASSGSGAGTQYF.

The chain has TRBV27 and TRBJ2-7; TRBD1 matches 7 bases. CDR1 MNHEY and CDR2 SMNVEV come from the germline V gene (reference sequence). The CDR3 is 13 residues long. Losses at the gene ends were 3 bases for V and 3 bases for J; bases not matched to a gene: 2. CDR3 in DNA: TGTGCCAGCAGTTTGGCAGGGGGCTACGAGCAGTACTTC. Protein: CASSLAGGYEQYF.

This CDR3 is CASSPYTGGVKPQHF. The CDR3, as DNA: TGTGCCAGCTCACCGTACACAGGGGGGGTTAAGCCCCAGCATTTT. The chain couples TRBV18 to TRBJ1-5; 8 bases agree with TRBD1. Germline V gene sequence: CDR1 KGHSH, CDR2 LQKENI. V lost 3 bases, J lost 8 bases, and 9 bases stayed unmatched. The CDR3 sequence is 15 residues long.

This clone was counted a single time. The V and J genes are TRBV10-3 and TRBJ2-7, with TRBD2 as a possible D gene (6 bases). V was trimmed by 3 bases and J by 5 bases, leaving 11 bases between them. Germline loops: CDR1 ENHRY, CDR2 SYGVKD. The CDR3 length is 13 residues. The DNA of the CDR3 is TGTGCCATCAGTGATACTAGCCTTAACGAGCAGTACTTC. Its protein product is CAISDTSLNEQYF.

This chain connects TRBV19 to TRBJ2-7; possibly TRBD1 for D (6 bases). The CDR3 covers 13 residues. In germline, CDR1 is LNHDA, CDR2 SQIVND (reference sequence). V lost 9 bases to trimming and J lost 1 base, with 13 bases between them. DNA of the CDR3: TGTGCCAGCCAACAGGGAAGGTCCTACGAGCAGTACTTC. Protein product: CASQQGRSYEQYF.

J is TRBJ2-1 and V is TRBV7-9; 10 nucleotides align to TRBD1. The CDR3 has 15 residues. In germline, CDR1 is SEHNR, CDR2 FQNEAQ (reference sequence). J was trimmed by 7 bases and V by 5 bases; bases with no gene match: 8. The CDR3 sequence is CASSPRQGASNEQFF. The CDR3 DNA sequence: TGTGCCAGCAGCCCCCGACAGGGGGCTTCGAATGAGCAGTTCTTC.

This clone was observed a single time. This chain uses TRBV27 with TRBJ2-7, with 9 bases fitting TRBD2. The junction had 7 bases not matched to a gene; V was cut back by 5 bases and J by 2 bases. Germline assignment: CDR1 MNHEY and CDR2 SMNVEV (reference sequence). The CDR3 consists of 15 residues. The CDR3 spells CASSPTSGLTYEQYF. CDR3 coding DNA: TGTGCCAGCAGTCCAACTAGCGGGCTAACCTACGAGCAGTACTTC.

The rearrangement links TRBV21-1 to TRBJ1-4; TRBD1 was called by the table and not checked on the DNA. TRBV21-1 is termed a pseudogene. The CDR3 is 16 residues long. The CDR3 region is CASSKVRQGLYEKLFF. The CDR3 DNA reads TGTGCCAGCAGCAAAGTTCGGCAGGGCCTTTATGAAAAACTGTTTTTT.